This T cell receptor beta chain emerged from a study of blood T cells in healthy people across ages. The CDR3 loop spans 20 amino acids. J gave up 3 bases and V 3 bases, and 17 bases lay outside the gene matches. CDR1 and CDR2 from the germline V gene are DFQATT and SNEGSKA (reference sequence). The sample holds a few counts of this clonotype. It was with a sample-barcoded 5' primer and a J-beta primer mix that a second PCR of roughly 6 to 11 cycles was run. Each CDR3 protein gets one entry after TCRdb re-called the 5' RACE reads with MiXCR. The data hold around 990,000 distinct CDR3 sequences, with approximately 25% observed a single time. This same sample was also taken into another study, of T cells of mothers and their children.

The receptor was derived from a girl under 10 years old in good health. V is TRBV20-1 and J is TRBJ2-1; 13 positions match TRBD2. Source material: blood. In nucleotides, the CDR3 is TGCAGTGCTAGGCCGACCATAGGGGAGGGGACTAGCGGGAACTACAATGAGCAGTTCTTC. As protein: CSARPTIGEGTSGNYNEQFF.